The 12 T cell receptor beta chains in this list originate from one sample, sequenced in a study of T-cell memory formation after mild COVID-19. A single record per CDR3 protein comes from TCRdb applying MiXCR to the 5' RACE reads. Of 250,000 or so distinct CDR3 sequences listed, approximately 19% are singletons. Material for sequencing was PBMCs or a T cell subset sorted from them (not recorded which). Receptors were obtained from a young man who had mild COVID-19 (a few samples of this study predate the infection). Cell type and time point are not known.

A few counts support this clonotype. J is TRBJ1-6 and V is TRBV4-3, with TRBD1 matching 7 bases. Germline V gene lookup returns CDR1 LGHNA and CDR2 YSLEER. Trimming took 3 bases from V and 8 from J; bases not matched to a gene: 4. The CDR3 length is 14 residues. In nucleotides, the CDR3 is TGCGCCAGCAGCCAGACAGGGTTCTATTCACCCCTCCACTTT. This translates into CASSQTGFYSPLHF.

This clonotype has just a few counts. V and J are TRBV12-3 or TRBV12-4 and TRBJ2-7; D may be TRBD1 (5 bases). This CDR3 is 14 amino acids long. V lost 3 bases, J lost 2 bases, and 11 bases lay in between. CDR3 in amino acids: CASSFQEGAYEQYF. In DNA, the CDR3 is TGTGCCAGCAGTTTCCAGGAAGGGGCCTACGAGCAGTACTTC.

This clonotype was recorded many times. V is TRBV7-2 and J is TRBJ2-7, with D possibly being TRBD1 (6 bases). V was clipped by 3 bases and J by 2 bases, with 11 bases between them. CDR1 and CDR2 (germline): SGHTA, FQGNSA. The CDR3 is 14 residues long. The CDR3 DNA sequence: TGTGCCAGCAGCTTGGGGACAAAAACCTACGAGCAGTACTTC. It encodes CASSLGTKTYEQYF.

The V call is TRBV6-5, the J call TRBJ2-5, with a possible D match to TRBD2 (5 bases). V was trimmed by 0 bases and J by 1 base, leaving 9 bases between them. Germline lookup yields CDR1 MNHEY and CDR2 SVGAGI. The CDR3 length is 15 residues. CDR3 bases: TGTGCCAGCAGTTACTCAGGGCGGGTCCAAGAGACCCAGTACTTC. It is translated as CASSYSGRVQETQYF.

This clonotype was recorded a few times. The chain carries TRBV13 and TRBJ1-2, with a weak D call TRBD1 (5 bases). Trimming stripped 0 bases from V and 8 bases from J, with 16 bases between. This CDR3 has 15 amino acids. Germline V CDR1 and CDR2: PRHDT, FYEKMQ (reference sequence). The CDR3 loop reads CASSLGRGVGVGYTF. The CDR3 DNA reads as TGTGCCAGCAGCTTAGGCCGAGGGGTCGGAGTGGGCTACACCTTC.

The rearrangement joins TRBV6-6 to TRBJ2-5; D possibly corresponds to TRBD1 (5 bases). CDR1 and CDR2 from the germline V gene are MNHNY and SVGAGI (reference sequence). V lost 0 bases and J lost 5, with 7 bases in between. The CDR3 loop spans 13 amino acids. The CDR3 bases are TGTGCCAGCAGTTACTCGAAGGGGGAGACCCAGTACTTC. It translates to CASSYSKGETQYF.

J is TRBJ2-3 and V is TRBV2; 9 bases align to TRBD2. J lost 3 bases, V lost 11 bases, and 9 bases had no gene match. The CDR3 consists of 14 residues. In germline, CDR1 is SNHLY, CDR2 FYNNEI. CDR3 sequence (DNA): TGTGCCGGCGATCCGGGACTAGCAACAGATACGCAGTATTTT. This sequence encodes CAGDPGLATDTQYF. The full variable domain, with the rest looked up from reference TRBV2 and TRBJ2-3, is EPEVTQTPSHQVTQMGQEVILRCVPISNHLYFYWYRQILGQKVEFLVSFYNNEISEKSEIFDDQFSVERPDGSNFTLKIRSTKLEDSAMYFCAGDPGLATDTQYFGPGTRLTVL.

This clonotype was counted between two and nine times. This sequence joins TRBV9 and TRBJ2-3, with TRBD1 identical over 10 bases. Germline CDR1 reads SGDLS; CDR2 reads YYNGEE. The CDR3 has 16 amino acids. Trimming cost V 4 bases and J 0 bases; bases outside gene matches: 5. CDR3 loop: CASSPWDRGSTDTQYF. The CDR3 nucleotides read TGTGCCAGCAGCCCCTGGGACAGGGGCAGCACAGATACGCAGTATTTT.

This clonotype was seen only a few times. Here the CDR3 DNA reads TGTGCCAGCAGTACGATCGGGGGGGCCAACGAGCAGTACTTC. Amino acid sequence: CASSTIGGANEQYF. The chain has TRBV7-9 and TRBJ2-7; TRBD2 agrees at 8 bases. Germline lookup yields CDR1 SEHNR and CDR2 FQNEAQ (reference sequence). V was pared by 6 bases and J by 5 bases, with 9 bases of the junction left unmatched. The CDR3 totals 14 residues.

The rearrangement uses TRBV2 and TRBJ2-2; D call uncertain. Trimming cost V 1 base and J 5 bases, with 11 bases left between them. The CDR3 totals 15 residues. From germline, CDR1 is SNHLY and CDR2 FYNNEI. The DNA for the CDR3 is TGTGCCAGCAGTGAAGGGACGGTAGAAACCGGGGAGCTGTTTTTT. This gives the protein CASSEGTVETGELFF.

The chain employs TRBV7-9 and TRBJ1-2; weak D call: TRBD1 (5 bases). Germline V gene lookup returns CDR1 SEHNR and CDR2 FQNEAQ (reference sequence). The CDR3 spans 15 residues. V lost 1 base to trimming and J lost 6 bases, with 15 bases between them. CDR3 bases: TGTGCCAGCAGCTTAGGGTCCGGACATTCTAATGGCTACACCTTC. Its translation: CASSLGSGHSNGYTF.

This CDR3 is CASRRQPGPELTPALRSGNTIYF. DNA for the CDR3: TGTGCCAGTAGGCGACAACCGGGACCGGAGTTGACTCCGGCTCTCCGCTCTGGAAACACCATATATTTT. The V gene is TRBV19, the J gene TRBJ1-3; D perhaps matches TRBD1 (5 bases). CDR1 is LNHDA, CDR2 SQIVND, per germline (reference sequence). The CDR3 sequence is 23 residues long. The germline V and J ends were trimmed by 6 bases and 0 bases, with 36 bases remaining between them.